Following are 2 T cell receptor beta chains from one sample sequenced in a study of blood T cell repertoires in COVID-19. The method was immunoSEQ multiplex PCR; TCRdb's version includes in-frame clones alone and lacks a portion of them. This table holds approximately 52,000 clones, about 93% found once. The specimen was peripheral blood. These receptors all come from a human donor with active COVID-19. The donor label of this sample is uncertain.

CDR3 loop: CASSAAGGSSAEQFF. In DNA, the CDR3 is TGTGCCAGCAGCGCGGCGGGCGGGAGCTCGGCTGAGCAGTTCTTC. The J gene is TRBJ2-1, the V gene TRBV9; 7 positions match TRBD2. Germline lookup yields CDR1 SGDLS and CDR2 YYNGEE. Trimming took 3 bases from V and 9 from J; bases not matched to a gene: 12. The CDR3 totals 15 residues.

This clone was counted a single time. This chain links TRBV27 with TRBJ1-1, with D uncertain. The germline V gene has CDR1 MNHEY and CDR2 SMNVEV (reference sequence). CDR3 size: 14 residues. The germline V and J ends were trimmed by 5 bases and 5 bases, with 15 bases remaining between them. The CDR3 loop reads CASSKSGGGTEAFF. The CDR3 nucleotides read TGTGCCAGCAGTAAGTCGGGCGGCGGGACTGAAGCTTTCTTT.